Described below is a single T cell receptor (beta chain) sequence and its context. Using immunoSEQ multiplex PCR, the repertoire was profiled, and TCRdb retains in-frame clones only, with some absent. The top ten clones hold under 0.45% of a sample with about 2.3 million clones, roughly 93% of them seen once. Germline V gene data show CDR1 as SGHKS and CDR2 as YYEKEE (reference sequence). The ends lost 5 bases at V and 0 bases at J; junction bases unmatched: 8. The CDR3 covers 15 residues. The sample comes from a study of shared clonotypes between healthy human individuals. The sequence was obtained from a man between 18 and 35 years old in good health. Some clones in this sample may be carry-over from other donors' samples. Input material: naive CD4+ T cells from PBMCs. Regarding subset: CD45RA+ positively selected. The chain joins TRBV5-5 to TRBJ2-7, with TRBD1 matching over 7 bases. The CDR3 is CASRLGTASSYEQYF. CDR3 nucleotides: TGTGCCAGCAGGCTAGGGACAGCGAGCTCCTACGAGCAGTACTTC.